This T cell receptor (beta chain) was obtained from a study of OX40 agonist ivuxolimab in advanced cancers. Across the whole study: Treatment of patients was with ivuxolimab, an agonistic anti-OX40 (CD134) antibody. Allowance was made for prior anti-PD-1, anti-PD-L1 or anti-CTLA-4 therapy, and approximately 40% had some. General study findings and limits: Nonresponders included some who also had low normalized T-cell clonal expansion.

Generated by immunoSEQ multiplex PCR, the TCRdb table keeps only in-frame clones and is missing some. The sample shows fewer than 85,000 clones, 70% to 90% of them seen only once. This clone was detected only once. Its cognate antigen is unknown. Per germline, CDR1 SNHLY and CDR2 FYNNEI. The germline V and J ends were trimmed by 7 bases and 7 bases, with 11 bases remaining between them. The CDR3 covers 13 residues. Here the sequenced sample was CD4+ or CD8+ T cells sorted from blood, taken in a trial of the OX40 agonist ivuxolimab. The TCR was taken from an adult with an advanced solid tumor such as melanoma, head and neck, liver or kidney cancer. The rearrangement joins TRBV2 to TRBJ2-6, with D unclear. CDR3 DNA sequence: TGTGCCAGCATGTTGGGGATCGCCAACGTCCTGACTTTC. Its translation: CASMLGIANVLTF. Full variable domain (outside the CDR3, taken from reference TRBV2 and TRBJ2-6): EPEVTQTPSHQVTQMGQEVILRCVPISNHLYFYWYRQILGQKVEFLVSFYNNEISEKSEIFDDQFSVERPDGSNFTLKIRSTKLEDSAMYFCASMLGIANVLTFGAGSRLTVL.